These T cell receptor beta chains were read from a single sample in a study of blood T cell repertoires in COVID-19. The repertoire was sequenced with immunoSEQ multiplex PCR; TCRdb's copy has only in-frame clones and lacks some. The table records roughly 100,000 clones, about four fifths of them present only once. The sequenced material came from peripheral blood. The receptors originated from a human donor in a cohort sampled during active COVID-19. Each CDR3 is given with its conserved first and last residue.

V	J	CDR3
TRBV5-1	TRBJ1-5	CASSLDSYSNQPQHF
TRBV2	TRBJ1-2	CASSAAGGTNYGYTF
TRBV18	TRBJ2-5	CASSPERVGTQYF
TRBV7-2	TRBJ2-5	CASSTSSGGGQETQYF
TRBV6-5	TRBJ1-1	CASLRTGGNTEAFF
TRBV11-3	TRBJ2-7	CASSLAGRGNPYEQYF
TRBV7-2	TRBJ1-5	CASSPTRGDQPQHF
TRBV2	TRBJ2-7	CASRAIAGGYEQYF
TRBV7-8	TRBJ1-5	CASSLGYRGVPNQPQHF
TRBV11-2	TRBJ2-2	CASSLSPGGELFF
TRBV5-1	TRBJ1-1	CASRQHTNTEAFF
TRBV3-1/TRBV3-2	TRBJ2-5	CASSQGGGKQETQYF
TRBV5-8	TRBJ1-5	CASSPTRERNQPQHF
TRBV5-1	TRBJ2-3	CASSPGLADTDTQYF
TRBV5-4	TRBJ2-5	CASSLVGQTRSQYF
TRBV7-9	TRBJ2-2	CASSLSSTGELFF
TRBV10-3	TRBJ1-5	CAISAGNQPQHF
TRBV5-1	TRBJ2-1	CASTGQGSYNEQFF
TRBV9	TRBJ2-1	CASSFLGGGLVAPEQFF
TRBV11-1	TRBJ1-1	CASSSQAARGSEAFF
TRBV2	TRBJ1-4	CASSGDSTGEKLFF
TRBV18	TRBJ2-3	CASSARQGGTDTQYF
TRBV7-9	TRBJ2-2	CASSLQGRSGELFF
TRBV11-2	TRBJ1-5	CASSLDSGGVGQPQHF
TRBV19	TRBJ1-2	CASSGTGNYGYTF
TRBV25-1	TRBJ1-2	CASSELANYGYTF
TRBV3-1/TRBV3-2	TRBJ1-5	CASSQDGAGDQPQHF
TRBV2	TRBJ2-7	CASSEGGLSYEQYF
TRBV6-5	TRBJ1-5	CASSLTGAIQPQHF
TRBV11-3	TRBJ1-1	CASSPRQTNTEAFF
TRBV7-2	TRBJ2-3	CASSPSGGGTDTQYF
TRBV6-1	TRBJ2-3	CASSERGSGGVDTQYF
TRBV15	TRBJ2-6	CATSFDPKLLGAHDSGANVLTF
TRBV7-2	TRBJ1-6	CASSLGQNNSPLHF
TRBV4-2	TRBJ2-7	CASSQSGRGEQYF
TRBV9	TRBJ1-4	CASSVQGANEKLFF